Below are 17 T cell receptor beta chains sequenced from a single sample in a study of shared clonotypes between healthy human individuals. The protocol was immunoSEQ multiplex PCR, while the TCRdb copy is restricted to in-frame clones and leaves out a portion. The sample has some 2,400,000 clones, approximately 95% seen once. The sequenced sample consisted of naive CD4+ T cells sorted from blood. Described subset: CD45RA+ positively selected. The receptors come from a man between 18 and 35 years old in good health.

This sequence joins TRBV1 and TRBJ2-3; whether TRBD2, the table's D call, matches the DNA was not checked. TRBV1 is a pseudogene locus. The CDR3 is 15 amino acids. In DNA form, the CDR3 reads TGCACCAGCAGCCAAGATGGAGCGAGCACAGATACGCAGTATTTT. As protein: CTSSQDGASTDTQYF.

The chain recombines TRBV30 with TRBJ2-1; 10 bases are shared with TRBD2. V trimming: 4 bases; J trimming: 1 base; junction bases outside the gene matches: 7. Germline V gives CDR1 GTSNPN, CDR2 SVGIG (reference sequence). CDR3 length: 16 residues. The CDR3 here is CAWNPLLAGSYNEQFF. The CDR3 DNA reads TGTGCCTGGAACCCCCTACTAGCGGGGTCCTACAATGAGCAGTTCTTC.

The genes are TRBV15 and TRBJ2-7, with 7 bases that match TRBD2. After removal of 0 bases from V and 3 bases from J, the junction contained 5 bases not matched to a gene. CDR1 and CDR2 from the germline V gene are LNHNV and YYDKDF (reference sequence). CDR3 length: 15 residues. The chain's CDR3 is CATSRDHGEGYEQYF. The CDR3 DNA sequence: TGTGCCACCAGCAGAGATCATGGGGAGGGCTACGAGCAGTACTTC.

The chain couples TRBV18 to TRBJ1-1, with a weak D call TRBD1 (6 bases). V lost 4 bases and J lost 3, with 12 bases in between. The CDR3 is 14 amino acids. The germline V gene encodes CDR1 KGHSH and CDR2 LQKENI. The CDR3 region has the DNA TGTGCCAGCTCACGACAGGTGAGAGACACTGAAGCTTTCTTT. Translation: CASSRQVRDTEAFF.

CDR3 sequence (DNA): TGTGCCAGCAGTGAACAGGGGGCGCATCCCGGGGAGCTGTTTTTT. Its protein is CASSEQGAHPGELFF. The chain combines TRBV25-1 with TRBJ2-2; 8 bases fit TRBD1. CDR3 length: 15 residues. With 2 bases clipped from V and 6 bases from J, the junction kept 5 bases outside the gene matches. CDR1 MGHDK and CDR2 SYGVNS come from the germline V gene.

V usage is TRBV6-6 and J usage is TRBJ2-7; either TRBD1 or TRBD2 may supply D (5 bases each). Germline assignment: CDR1 MNHNY and CDR2 SVGAGI (reference sequence). The CDR3 is 15 amino acids. V shed 8 bases and J shed 0 bases, with 17 bases lying between them. The CDR3 loop reads CASVKARESSYEQYF. CDR3 bases: TGTGCCAGCGTGAAGGCCAGGGAGAGCTCCTACGAGCAGTACTTC.

This clone has just one count. This chain links TRBV2 with TRBJ2-3; 9 positions match TRBD2. The length of the CDR3 is 16 residues. V shed 5 bases, J shed 3 bases, and the junction held 9 bases outside the gene matches. Germline V CDR1 and CDR2: SNHLY, FYNNEI. CDR3 nucleotides: TGTGCCAGCAGTTCTCAGGGGACTAGCACAACAGATACGCAGTATTTT. This encodes CASSSQGTSTTDTQYF.

V is TRBV6-6 and J is TRBJ1-2, with no clear D. The CDR3 consists of 14 residues. Trimming pared 3 bases from V and 3 bases from J, leaving 11 bases between. Germline CDR1 is MNHNY and CDR2 is SVGAGI (reference sequence). CDR3 residues: CASSYLPFDYGYTF. CDR3 in DNA: TGTGCCAGCAGTTATCTACCATTTGACTATGGCTACACCTTC.

V gene TRBV7-3 combines with J gene TRBJ2-1; 8 nucleotides line up with TRBD2. The CDR3 has 16 residues. V lost 4 bases, J lost 5 bases, and 10 bases stayed unmatched. CDR1 SGHTA and CDR2 FQGTGA come from the germline V gene. The DNA for the CDR3 is TGTGCCAGCAGCTCCCAGCGGGGGCGCCCGGACAATGAGCAGTTCTTC. Protein product: CASSSQRGRPDNEQFF.

This chain uses TRBV6-5 with TRBJ2-5; perhaps D is TRBD1 or TRBD2 (5 bases each). Trimming removed 5 bases from V and 5 bases from J, with 9 bases in between. The CDR3 runs to 12 residues. Germline V lookup: CDR1 MNHEY, CDR2 SVGAGI. DNA of the CDR3: TGTGCCAGCAGTCTATGGGGGGAGACCCAGTACTTC. Amino acid sequence: CASSLWGETQYF.

The genes are TRBV7-8 and TRBJ2-5; D remains ambiguous. CDR1 is SGHVS and CDR2 is FQNEAQ in the germline V gene. The CDR3 contains 16 residues. Trimming shortened V by 4 bases and J by 2 bases, and 17 bases separated the two germline ends. Here the CDR3 DNA reads TGTGCCAGCAGCTCCGAGACCGGCGCAGCTCAAGAGACCCAGTACTTC. It specifies CASSSETGAAQETQYF.

The chain is built from TRBV18 and TRBJ2-3; D is uncertain. The CDR3 sequence is 13 residues long. V was shortened by 6 bases and J by 6 bases, with 13 bases between the two germline ends. CDR1 is KGHSH, CDR2 LQKENI, per germline. The CDR3 region has the DNA TGTGCCAGCTCGCGATTGACTGGGGATACGCAGTATTTT. This encodes CASSRLTGDTQYF.

This clone appeared once. V gene TRBV30 combines with J gene TRBJ2-2; D ambiguous. Germline CDR1 and CDR2: GTSNPN and SVGIG (reference sequence). V was pared by 2 bases and J by 3 bases, with 7 bases between. The CDR3 covers 13 residues. The CDR3 sequence: CAWSSTYTGELFF. The CDR3 bases are TGTGCCTGGAGTTCTACTTACACCGGGGAGCTGTTTTTT. The variable domain in full, completed from reference TRBV30 and TRBJ2-2, reads SQTIHQWPATLVQPVGSPLSLECTVEGTSNPNLYWYRQAAGRGLQLLFYSVGIGQISSEVPQNLSASRPQDRQFILSSKKLLLSDSGFYLCAWSSTYTGELFFGEGSRLTVL.

The chain joins TRBV27 to TRBJ1-1; TRBD1 might be the D (6 bases). V lost 1 base to trimming and J lost 6 bases, with 9 bases between them. Germline assignment: CDR1 MNHEY and CDR2 SMNVEV (reference sequence). The CDR3 runs 13 residues. The DNA of the CDR3 is TGTGCCAGCAGTTTATACGGGGGCCCTGAAGCTTTCTTT. Residues: CASSLYGGPEAFF.

This chain links TRBV30 with TRBJ1-2; unclear D gene. CDR3 length: 15 amino acids. Germline CDR1 and CDR2: GTSNPN and SVGIG (reference sequence). V lost 3 bases and J 6 bases, leaving 20 bases between the germline ends. The CDR3 reads CAWRGLSQAVDGYTF. The CDR3 DNA is TGTGCCTGGAGGGGCCTGTCCCAGGCCGTGGATGGCTACACCTTC.

The chain links TRBV20-1 to TRBJ1-1; D remains ambiguous. From germline, CDR1 is DFQATT and CDR2 SNEGSKA (reference sequence). This CDR3 contains 11 residues. V lost 7 bases, J lost 4 bases, and 10 bases lay in between. The CDR3 bases are TGCAGTGGGCTGATCGGCACTGAAGCTTTCTTT. Translating it yields CSGLIGTEAFF.

The V gene is TRBV15, the J gene TRBJ2-7; the D is unclear. The CDR3 consists of 15 residues. V dropped 1 base and J dropped 0 bases, with 10 bases sitting between them. Germline-derived CDR1 and CDR2 are LNHNV and YYDKDF (reference sequence). The CDR3 DNA is TGTGCCACCAGCAGAGTCCTCGATAGCTCCTACGAGCAGTACTTC. Encoded protein: CATSRVLDSSYEQYF.